Below are 14 T cell receptor beta chains sequenced from a single sample in a study of OX40 agonist ivuxolimab in advanced cancers. Sequencing used immunoSEQ multiplex PCR; TCRdb keeps in-frame clones, though not all of them. This sample has some 80,000 clones, with under 90% found just once. The input for sequencing was CD4+ or CD8+ T cells sorted from blood, taken in a trial of the OX40 agonist ivuxolimab. Every receptor here comes from an adult with an advanced solid tumor such as melanoma, head and neck, liver or kidney cancer.

The genes are TRBV18 and TRBJ1-2; D is undetermined. Deletions cut 3 bases from V and 1 base from J, with 18 bases between. Germline CDR1 and CDR2: KGHSH and LQKENI. The CDR3 totals 17 residues. Written as DNA, the CDR3 is TGTGCCAGCTCACCCCCGAAACACCGGACGGATAACTATGGCTACACCTTC. It is translated as CASSPPKHRTDNYGYTF.

The J gene is TRBJ2-7, the V gene TRBV7-2, with 9 positions matching TRBD2. Germline V gives CDR1 SGHTA, CDR2 FQGNSA. CDR3 length: 14 residues. Trimming removed 5 bases from V and 2 bases from J; junction bases left unmatched: 4. CDR3 DNA sequence: TGTGCCAGCAGCCGCCGGACTAGCGCCTACGAGCAGTACTTC. Its translation is CASSRRTSAYEQYF.

This clone was observed a handful of times. The chain couples TRBV2 to TRBJ1-2; TRBD1 aligns across 7 bases. In germline, CDR1 is SNHLY, CDR2 FYNNEI. CDR3 size: 16 residues. V lost 3 bases and J lost 6; bases outside the gene matches: 13. CDR3 loop: CASSDTVSAGGNGYTF. The CDR3 nucleotides are TGTGCCAGCAGTGATACGGTCTCCGCAGGGGGGAATGGCTACACCTTC.

The V gene is TRBV21-1, the J gene TRBJ2-6; the D segment call TRBD1 is taken from the table without a DNA check. TRBV21-1 is tagged as a pseudogene. The CDR3 is made up of 17 amino acids. In nucleotides, the CDR3 is TGTGCCAGCAGCAAGACAGGGTTTAGCTCTGGGGCCAACGTCCTGACTTTC. Its protein is CASSKTGFSSGANVLTF.

The V gene is TRBV30, the J gene TRBJ1-4; TRBD1 is a possible D gene (5 bases). The CDR3 totals 14 residues. Trimming shortened V by 2 bases and J by 3 bases, and 10 bases separated the two germline ends. CDR1 is GTSNPN and CDR2 is SVGIG in the germline V gene (reference sequence). CDR3 in DNA: TGTGCCTGGAGTTGGGGGGAGGCTAATGAAAAACTGTTTTTT. Translated, it gives CAWSWGEANEKLFF.

The rearrangement joins TRBV28 to TRBJ2-1, with 8 bases that match TRBD2. With V trimmed by 2 bases and J by 6 bases, 3 bases remained unmatched. This CDR3 spans 14 amino acids. CDR1 MDHEN and CDR2 SYDVKM come from the germline V gene. The chain's CDR3 is CASSLGGTSNEQFF. CDR3 in DNA: TGTGCCAGCAGTTTAGGAGGGACTAGCAATGAGCAGTTCTTC. Variable domain in full (rest from reference TRBV28 and TRBJ2-1): DVKVTQSSRYLVKRTGEKVFLECVQDMDHENMFWYRQDPGLGLRLIYFSYDVKMKEKGDIPEGYSVSREKKERFSLILESASTNQTSMYLCASSLGGTSNEQFFGPGTRLTVL.

The chain has TRBV29-1 and TRBJ2-3; 10 positions match TRBD1. V shed 5 bases, J shed 2 bases, and the junction held 7 bases outside the gene matches. In germline, CDR1 is SQVTM, CDR2 ANQGSEA. This CDR3 is built from 15 residues. The chain's CDR3 is CSVRRTGGATDTQYF. In DNA form, the CDR3 reads TGCAGCGTTCGAAGGACAGGGGGAGCCACAGATACGCAGTATTTT.

The gene calls are TRBV7-9 and TRBJ2-1; 9 positions match TRBD2. Germline trimming cut 1 base from V and 5 bases from J; bases unmatched to any gene: 3. The CDR3 has 15 residues. Germline V CDR1 and CDR2: SEHNR, FQNEAQ (reference sequence). CDR3 region: CASSLELAGDNEQFF. CDR3 coding DNA: TGTGCCAGCAGCTTAGAACTAGCGGGCGACAATGAGCAGTTCTTC.

The chain uses TRBV10-3 and TRBJ1-2; D is uncertain. V was cut by 0 bases and J by 8 bases, with 13 bases left in between. The CDR3 is 14 amino acids. In germline, CDR1 is ENHRY, CDR2 SYGVKD. CDR3 residues: CAISESRTYVGYTF. CDR3 DNA sequence: TGTGCCATCAGTGAGTCGAGGACGTATGTCGGCTACACCTTC.

V usage is TRBV28 and J usage is TRBJ1-2, with D possibly TRBD1 on 5 matching bases. Trimming removed 3 bases at V and 9 bases at J, with 20 bases between. CDR1 is MDHEN and CDR2 is SYDVKM in the germline V gene. CDR3 length: 15 amino acids. The CDR3 nucleotides are TGTGCCAGCAGTTTCCCTGGGGCAGGGCCAAAGAGCTACACCTTC. Translated, it gives CASSFPGAGPKSYTF.

The gene calls are TRBV14 and TRBJ2-7; D gene uncertain. V was trimmed by 3 bases and J by 5 bases, leaving 14 bases between them. Germline loops: CDR1 SGHDN, CDR2 FVKESK. The CDR3 length is 14 residues. The CDR3 sequence is CASSHPGRVHEQYF. CDR3 in DNA: TGTGCCAGCAGCCACCCCGGCCGTGTGCACGAGCAGTACTTC.

The rearrangement joins TRBV29-1 to TRBJ2-3, with 8 nucleotides matching TRBD2. Germline lookup yields CDR1 SQVTM and CDR2 ANQGSEA. Trimming cost V 7 bases and J 2 bases; bases outside gene matches: 8. This CDR3 region has 14 residues. This CDR3 is CSAREREITDTQYF. The CDR3 nucleotides are TGCAGCGCGCGAGAGCGGGAGATCACAGATACGCAGTATTTT.

The V and J genes are TRBV7-2 and TRBJ2-2; D gene uncertain. CDR1 SGHTA and CDR2 FQGNSA come from the germline V gene. Trimming stripped 5 bases from V and 1 base from J, with 11 bases between. There are 15 residues in the CDR3. CDR3 coding DNA: TGTGCCAGCAGCGCCAGTCTACAGAACACCGGGGAGCTGTTTTTT. Translated, it gives CASSASLQNTGELFF. Complete variable domain (other parts from reference TRBV7-2 and TRBJ2-2): GAGVSQSPSNKVTEKGKDVELRCDPISGHTALYWYRQSLGQGLEFLIYFQGNSAPDKSGLPSDRFSAERTGGSVSTLTIQRTQQEDSAVYLCASSASLQNTGELFFGEGSRLTVL.

The J gene is TRBJ2-7, the V gene TRBV28; D ambiguous. Germline V lookup: CDR1 MDHEN, CDR2 SYDVKM. The germline V and J ends were trimmed by 4 bases and 11 bases, with 15 bases remaining between them. CDR3 length: 12 residues. In nucleotides, the CDR3 is TGTGCCAGCAGTTCGACACTACCTGAGGAGTACTTC. Residues: CASSSTLPEEYF.